This T cell receptor (beta chain) emerged from a study of vaccination and CD4 T cells after COVID-19. Time point noted: late sampling 161 to 241 days after vaccination in a few convalescent patients. Described treatment: approximately nine-day PBMC culture with coronavirus spike peptide pools or control peptides (ViraFEST assay). Spanning March to December 2020, the positive PCR dates came before US Alpha, Beta and Delta variants. About this clonotype: Its target is unknown.

The Oncomine TCR Beta short-read assay was what sequenced the DNA obtained from cultured CD4+ T cells. Via MiXCR, TCRdb re-called the PCR reads, giving one row per CDR3 protein. The data show around 18,000 distinct CDR3 sequences, with about 45% seen just once and roughly 17% held by the top ten. Sequencing was performed on CD4+ T cells from blood, cultured in vitro, taken about 7 months after SARS-CoV-2 vaccination. The TCR sequence derives from a human donor who had recovered from COVID-19.

CDR3 amino acids: CASSSIDRNSGANVLTF. Here the CDR3 DNA reads TGTGCCAGCAGCTCTATCGACAGAAACTCTGGGGCCAACGTCCTGACTTTC. This chain joins TRBV11-3 and TRBJ2-6, with D perhaps matching TRBD1 (5 bases). This CDR3 comprises 17 residues. V was clipped by 4 bases and J by 0 bases, with 13 bases between them. Germline V gives CDR1 SGHNT, CDR2 YENEEA.